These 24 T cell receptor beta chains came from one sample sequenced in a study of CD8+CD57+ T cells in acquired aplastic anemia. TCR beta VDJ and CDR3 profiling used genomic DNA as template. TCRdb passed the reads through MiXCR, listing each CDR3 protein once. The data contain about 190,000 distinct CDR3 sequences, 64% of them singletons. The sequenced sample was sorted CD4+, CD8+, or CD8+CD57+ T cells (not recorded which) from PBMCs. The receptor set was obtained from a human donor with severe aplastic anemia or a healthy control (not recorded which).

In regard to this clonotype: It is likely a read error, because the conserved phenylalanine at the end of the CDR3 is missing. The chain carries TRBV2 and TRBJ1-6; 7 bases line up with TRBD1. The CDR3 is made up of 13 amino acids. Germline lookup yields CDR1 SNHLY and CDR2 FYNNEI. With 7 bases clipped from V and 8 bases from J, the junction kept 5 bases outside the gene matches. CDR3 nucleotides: TGTGCCAGCAAGGGGACAGACGATTCACCCCTCCACCTT. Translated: CASKGTDDSPLHL.

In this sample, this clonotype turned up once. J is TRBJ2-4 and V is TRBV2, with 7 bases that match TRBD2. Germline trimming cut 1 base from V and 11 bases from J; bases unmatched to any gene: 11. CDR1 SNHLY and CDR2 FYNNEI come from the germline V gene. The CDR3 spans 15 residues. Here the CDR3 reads CASSEGASGTGVQYF. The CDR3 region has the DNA TGTGCCAGCAGTGAAGGGGCTAGCGGTACCGGGGTTCAGTACTTC.

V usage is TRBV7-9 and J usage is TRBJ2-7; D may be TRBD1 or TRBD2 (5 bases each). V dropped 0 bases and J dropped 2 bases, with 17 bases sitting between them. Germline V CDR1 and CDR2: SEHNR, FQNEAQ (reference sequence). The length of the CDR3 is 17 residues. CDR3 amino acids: CASSLAESGTLTYEQYF. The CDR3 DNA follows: TGTGCCAGCAGCTTAGCGGAAAGTGGGACCCTAACCTACGAGCAGTACTTC.

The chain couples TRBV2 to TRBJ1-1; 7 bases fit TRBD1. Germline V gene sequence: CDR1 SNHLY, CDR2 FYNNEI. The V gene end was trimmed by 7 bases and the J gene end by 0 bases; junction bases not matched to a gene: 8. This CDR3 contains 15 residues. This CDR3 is CASNRRGGMNTEAFF. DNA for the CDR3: TGTGCCAGCAATCGGAGAGGGGGCATGAACACTGAAGCTTTCTTT.

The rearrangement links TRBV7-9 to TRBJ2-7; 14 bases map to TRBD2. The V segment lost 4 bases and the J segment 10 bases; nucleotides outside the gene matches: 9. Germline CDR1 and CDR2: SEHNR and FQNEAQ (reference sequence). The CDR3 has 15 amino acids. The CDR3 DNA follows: TGTGCCAGCAGCTCAGATGGACTAGCGGGAGGAGGACAGTACTTC. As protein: CASSSDGLAGGGQYF.

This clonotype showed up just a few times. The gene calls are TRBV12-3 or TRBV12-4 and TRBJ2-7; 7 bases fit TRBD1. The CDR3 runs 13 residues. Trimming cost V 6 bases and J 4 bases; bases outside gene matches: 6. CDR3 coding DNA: TGTGCCAGCAGCTCCCCAGGGGGATACGAGCAGTACTTC. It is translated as CASSSPGGYEQYF.

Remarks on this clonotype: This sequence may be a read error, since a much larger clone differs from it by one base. CDR3 DNA: TGTGCCCTTACCGGTTGGGTGGCAGACTCTAACTATGGCTACACCTTC. The encoded protein is CALTGWVADSNYGYTF. The chain has TRBV12-3 or TRBV12-4 and TRBJ1-2; D is uncertain. V was clipped by 11 bases and J by 0 bases, with 22 bases between them. The CDR3 spans 16 residues.

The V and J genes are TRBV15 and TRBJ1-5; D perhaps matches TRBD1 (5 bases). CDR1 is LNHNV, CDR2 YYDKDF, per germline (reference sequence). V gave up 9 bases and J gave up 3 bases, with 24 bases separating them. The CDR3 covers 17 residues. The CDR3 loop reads CATQSPDSSLLNQPQHF. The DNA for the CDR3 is TGTGCCACACAGTCCCCCGACAGCTCCCTTCTCAATCAGCCCCAGCATTTT. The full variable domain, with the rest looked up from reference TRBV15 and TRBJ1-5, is DAMVIQNPRYQVTQFGKPVTLSCSQTLNHNVMYWYQQKSSQAPKLLFHYYDKDFNNEADTPDNFQSRRPNTSFCFLDIRSPGLGDTAMYLCATQSPDSSLLNQPQHFGDGTRLSIL.

CDR3 region: CATRPSGDYNEQFF. The DNA for the CDR3 is TGTGCCACCAGACCTAGCGGAGACTACAATGAGCAGTTCTTC. This sequence joins TRBV15 and TRBJ2-1, with 7 bases matching TRBD2. The CDR3 runs 14 residues. J gave up 3 bases and V 6 bases, and 5 bases lay outside the gene matches. Germline CDR1 LNHNV, CDR2 YYDKDF (reference sequence).

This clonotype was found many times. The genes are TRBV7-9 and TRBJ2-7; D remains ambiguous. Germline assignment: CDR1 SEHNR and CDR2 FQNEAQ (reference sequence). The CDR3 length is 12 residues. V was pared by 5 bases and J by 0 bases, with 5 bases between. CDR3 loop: CASSPGSYEQYF. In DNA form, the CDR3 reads TGTGCCAGCAGCCCGGGCTCCTACGAGCAGTACTTC.

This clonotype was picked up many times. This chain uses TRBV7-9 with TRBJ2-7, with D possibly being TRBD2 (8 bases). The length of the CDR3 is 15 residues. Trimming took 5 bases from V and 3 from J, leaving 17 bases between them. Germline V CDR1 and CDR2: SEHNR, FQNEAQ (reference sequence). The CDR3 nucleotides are TGTGCCAGCAGCCGAGGGGGCGGGGGGCTCTACGAGCAGTACTTC. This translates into CASSRGGGGLYEQYF.

For the CDR3, the DNA is TGTGCCAGTAGTATGGGAACCTACGAGCAGTACTTC. This translates into CASSMGTYEQYF. The chain carries TRBV19 and TRBJ2-7; the D is unclear. The ends were cut back, 3 bases at V and 2 bases at J, with 5 bases in the middle. From germline, CDR1 is LNHDA and CDR2 SQIVND (reference sequence). The CDR3 consists of 12 residues. The full variable domain, completed using reference TRBV19 and TRBJ2-7, is DGGITQSPKYLFRKEGQNVTLSCEQNLNHDAMYWYRQDPGQGLRLIYYSQIVNDFQKGDIAEGYSVSREKKESFPLTVTSAQKNPTAFYLCASSMGTYEQYFGPGTRLTVT.

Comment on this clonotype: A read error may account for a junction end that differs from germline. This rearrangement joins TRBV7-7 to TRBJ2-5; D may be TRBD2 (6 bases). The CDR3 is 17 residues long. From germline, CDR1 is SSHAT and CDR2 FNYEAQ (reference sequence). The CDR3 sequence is CASSWEAAGQSEETQYF. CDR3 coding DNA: TGTGCTAGCAGCTGGGAGGCAGCAGGACAATCGGAAGAGACCCAGTACTTC. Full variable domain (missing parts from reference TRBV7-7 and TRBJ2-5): GAGVSQSPRYKVTKRGQDVTLRCDPISSHATLYWYQQALGQGPEFLTYFNYEAQPDKSGLPSDRFSAERPEGSISTLTIQRTEQRDSAMYRCASSWEAAGQSEETQYFGPGTRLLVL.

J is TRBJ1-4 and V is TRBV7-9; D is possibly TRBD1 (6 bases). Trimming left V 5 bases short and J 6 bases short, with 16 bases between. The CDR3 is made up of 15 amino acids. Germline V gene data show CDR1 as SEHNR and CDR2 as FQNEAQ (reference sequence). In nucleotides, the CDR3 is TGTGCCAGCAGCCACCCGGGCGGGGGCGATGAAAAACTGTTTTTT. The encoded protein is CASSHPGGGDEKLFF.

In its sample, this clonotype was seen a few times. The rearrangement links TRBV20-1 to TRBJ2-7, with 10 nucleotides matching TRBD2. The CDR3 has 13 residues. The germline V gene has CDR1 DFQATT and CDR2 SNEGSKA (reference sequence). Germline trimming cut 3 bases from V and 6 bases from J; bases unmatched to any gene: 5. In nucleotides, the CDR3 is TGCAGTGCTAGGGCACTAGCGGGGTTCGAGCAGTACTTC. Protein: CSARALAGFEQYF.

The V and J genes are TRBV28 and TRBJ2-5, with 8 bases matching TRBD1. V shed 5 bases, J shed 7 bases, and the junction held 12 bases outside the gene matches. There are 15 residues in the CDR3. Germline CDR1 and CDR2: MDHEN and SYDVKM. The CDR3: CASSQTPDRVGTQYF. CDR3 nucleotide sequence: TGTGCCAGCAGTCAAACCCCGGACAGGGTGGGGACCCAGTACTTC.

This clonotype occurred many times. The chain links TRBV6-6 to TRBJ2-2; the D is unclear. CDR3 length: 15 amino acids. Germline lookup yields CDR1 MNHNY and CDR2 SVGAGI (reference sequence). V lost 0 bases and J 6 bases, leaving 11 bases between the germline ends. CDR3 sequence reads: CASSYSGDRAGELFF. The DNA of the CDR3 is TGTGCCAGCAGTTACTCCGGAGATAGAGCCGGGGAGCTGTTTTTT.

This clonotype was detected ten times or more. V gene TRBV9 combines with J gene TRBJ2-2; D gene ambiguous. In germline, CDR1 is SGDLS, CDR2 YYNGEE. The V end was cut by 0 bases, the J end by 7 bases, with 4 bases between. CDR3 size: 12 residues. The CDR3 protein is CASSVVSGELFF. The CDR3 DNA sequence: TGTGCCAGCAGCGTAGTTAGCGGGGAGCTGTTTTTT. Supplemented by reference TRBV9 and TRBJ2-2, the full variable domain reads DSGVTQTPKHLITATGQRVTLRCSPRSGDLSVYWYQQSLDQGLQFLIQYYNGEERAKGNILERFSAQQFPDLHSELNLSSLELGDSALYFCASSVVSGELFFGEGSRLTVL.

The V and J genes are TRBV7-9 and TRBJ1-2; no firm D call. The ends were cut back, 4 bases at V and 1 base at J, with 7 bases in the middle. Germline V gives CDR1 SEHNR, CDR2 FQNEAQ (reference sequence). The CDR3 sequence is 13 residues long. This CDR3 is CASSYDGNYGYTF. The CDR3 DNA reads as TGTGCCAGCAGCTACGACGGTAACTATGGCTACACCTTC.

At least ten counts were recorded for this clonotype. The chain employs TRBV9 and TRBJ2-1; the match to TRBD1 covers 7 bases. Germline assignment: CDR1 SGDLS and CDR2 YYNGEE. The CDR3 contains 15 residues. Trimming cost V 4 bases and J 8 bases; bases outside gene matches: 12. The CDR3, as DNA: TGTGCCAGCAGCTATGACAGGGACAACAGGGATGAGCAGTTCTTC. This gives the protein CASSYDRDNRDEQFF.

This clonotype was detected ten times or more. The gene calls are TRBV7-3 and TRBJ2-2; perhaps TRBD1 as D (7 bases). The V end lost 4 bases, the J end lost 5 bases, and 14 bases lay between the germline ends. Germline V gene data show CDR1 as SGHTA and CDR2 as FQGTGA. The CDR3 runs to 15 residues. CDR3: CASSSQGGGTGELFF. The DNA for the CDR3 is TGTGCCAGCAGCTCTCAGGGGGGAGGAACCGGGGAGCTGTTTTTT.

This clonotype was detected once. The CDR3 DNA is TGCGCCAGCAGCCAAGAAGGGGGAGGGGGGAGGACTGAAGCTTTCTTT. It codes for CASSQEGGGGRTEAFF. The chain employs TRBV4-1 and TRBJ1-1; TRBD1 might be the D (6 bases). The CDR3 covers 16 residues. Germline V gene sequence: CDR1 MGHRA, CDR2 YSYEKL. V lost 0 bases and J lost 5, with 16 bases in between.

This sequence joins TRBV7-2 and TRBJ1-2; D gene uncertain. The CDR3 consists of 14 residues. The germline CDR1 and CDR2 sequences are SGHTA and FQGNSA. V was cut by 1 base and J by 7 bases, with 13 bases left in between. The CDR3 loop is CASSLGNSLSGYTF. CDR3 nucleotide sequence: TGTGCCAGCAGCTTAGGCAACAGCTTGAGTGGCTACACCTTC.

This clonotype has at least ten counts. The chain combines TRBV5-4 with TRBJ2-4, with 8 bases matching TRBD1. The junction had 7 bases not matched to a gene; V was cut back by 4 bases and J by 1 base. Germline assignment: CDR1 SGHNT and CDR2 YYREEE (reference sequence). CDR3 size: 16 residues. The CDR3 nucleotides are TGTGCCAGCAGCCTAGGGACAGGCGCGGCCAAAAACATTCAGTACTTC. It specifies CASSLGTGAAKNIQYF.